This is a list of T cell receptor beta chains from one sample in a study of control samples from healthy donors and cancer patients. Profiling relied on immunoSEQ multiplex PCR, and the TCRdb table lists in-frame clones only, not all of them. The sample includes roughly 370,000 clones, 90% of them seen just once. Specimen: PBMCs. These receptors were collected from a middle-aged man with head and neck cancer. Both conserved end residues are part of each CDR3. The D gene is left open where the match is weak. Clone size is stated in some rows and not others, as once, few, many or a class when expanded.

d_call clone_size j_call v_call cdr3_nt cdr3_aa
. . TRBJ2-7 TRBV11-2 TGTGCCAGCAGCTTAGGTCCCGGCGGTGCCTACGAGCAGTACTTC CASSLGPGGAYEQYF
. few TRBJ2-7 TRBV1 TGCACCAGCAGCCAAGAACGACGGACAGCCACCGAAGGGGAGCAGTACTTC CTSSQERRTATEGEQYF
. . TRBJ2-5 TRBV7-8 TGTGCCAGCAGCCAACGTGCAGGGAGGGAGACCCAGTACTTC CASSQRAGRETQYF
TRBD1 . TRBJ1-4 TRBV27 TGTGCCAGCAGTACTAACTACCAGGGGGGAGAAATCAGGCCTAATGAAAAACTGTTTTTT CASSTNYQGGEIRPNEKLFF
. once TRBJ2-3 TRBV7-9 TGTGCCAGCAGCCTACAAAGCCCCGGTGTGGCAGATACGCAGTATTTT CASSLQSPGVADTQYF
TRBD2 . TRBJ2-1 TRBV5-1 TGCGCCAGCAGCTTGACTAGCGGGAGTGGATATGAGCAGTTCTTC CASSLTSGSGYEQFF
. . TRBJ2-6 TRBV28 TGTGCCAGTAGGGAGTCTGGGGCCAACGTCCTGACTTTC CASRESGANVLTF
TRBD1 . TRBJ1-5 TRBV28 TGTGCCAGCAGTATCACAGGGGATGGTCAGCCCCAGCATTTT CASSITGDGQPQHF
. . TRBJ1-3 TRBV2 TGTGCCAGCAGTGTTAGGAAGGGCTCTGGAAACACCATATATTTT CASSVRKGSGNTIYF
. . TRBJ1-2 TRBV28 TGTGCCAGCAGTTTACGTCAGGGTTTAGGGGGCTACACCTTC CASSLRQGLGGYTF
. once TRBJ2-7 TRBV5-4 TGTGCCAGCAGCCCGGACAGCCAAACAACAGAGCAGTACTTC CASSPDSQTTEQYF
TRBD1 . TRBJ1-6 TRBV6-5 TGTGCCAGCAGTTACACAGGGGGTTCACCCCTCCACTTT CASSYTGGSPLHF
. . TRBJ2-6 TRBV29-1 TGCAGCGTGTCTGGGGAGCCCAGCTCTGGGGCCAACGTCCCGACTTTC CSVSGEPSSGANVPTF
. . TRBJ1-2 TRBV24-1 TGTGCCACCTCACGAGGGGCGAGTGGTGGCTACACCTTC CATSRGASGGYTF
. . TRBJ1-3 TRBV5-6 TGTGCCAGCAGCTTGCTCCTATACTCTGGAAACACCATATATTTT CASSLLLYSGNTIYF
. . TRBJ1-2 TRBV30 TGTGCCTGGAGCCCCCTCGGTGGGGATATCTATGGCTACACCTTC CAWSPLGGDIYGYTF
. . TRBJ1-1 TRBV11-2 TGTGCCAGCAGCTTTCTGGACCAGAACACTGAAGCTTTCTTT CASSFLDQNTEAFF
. . TRBJ1-4 TRBV10-3 TGTGCCATCAGTGAGTCGCGGGACACAGAAAAACTGTTTTTT CAISESRDTEKLFF
. . TRBJ2-7 TRBV29-1 TGCAGCGTCCGCCCCGGTTCCTCCTACGAGCAGTACTTC CSVRPGSSYEQYF
TRBD2 once TRBJ2-7 TRBV28 TGTGCCAGCAGGCGTAGCGGGGGAAGGCACGAGCAGTACTTC CASRRSGGRHEQYF
TRBD1 . TRBJ1-4 TRBV5-1 TGCGCCAGCAGCTGGGGGACAGGGCAGGAAAAACTGTTTTTT CASSWGTGQEKLFF
TRBD1 . TRBJ2-1 TRBV7-9 TGTGCCAGCAGCCGCGCTGGACAGGAGTTCTACAATGAGCAGTTCTTC CASSRAGQEFYNEQFF
. . TRBJ2-3 TRBV7-3 TGTGCCAGCAGCTTCGACAGTGGAGATACGCAGTATTTT CASSFDSGDTQYF
TRBD1 . TRBJ2-5 TRBV27 TGTGCCAGCCGACCAGACCCCGGGACAGAGCAAGAGACCCAGTACTTC CASRPDPGTEQETQYF
TRBD1 . TRBJ1-2 TRBV28 TGTGCCAGCAGTCGGGACAGGGCATTTCGGGGCTATGGCTACACCTTC CASSRDRAFRGYGYTF
. . TRBJ2-7 TRBV14 TGTGCCAGCAGCCACAGGGGGGGGTACTACGAGCAGTACTTC CASSHRGGYYEQYF
. once TRBJ1-2 TRBV7-3 TGTGCCAGCAGCTTAGGGTCCAGTGATGGCTACACCTTC CASSLGSSDGYTF
. . TRBJ1-2 TRBV9 TGTGCCAGCAGCCGAGAGGGGATCGGAATTAACTATGGCTACACCTTC CASSREGIGINYGYTF
TRBD2 . TRBJ2-3 TRBV9 TGTGCCAGCAGCGCGGGACTAGCGGGTTTCACAGATACGCAGTATTTT CASSAGLAGFTDTQYF
. . TRBJ1-2 TRBV4-3 TGCGCCAGCAGCCCCCGCAGAGAGTCTAACTATGGCTACACCTTC CASSPRRESNYGYTF
. . TRBJ1-3 TRBV11-2 TGTGCCAGCAGCTCCGTACAGTCTGGAAACACCATATATTTT CASSSVQSGNTIYF
. . TRBJ1-5 TRBV6-5 TGTGCCAGCAGTTACTCCCGGGGTCAGCCCCAGCATTTT CASSYSRGQPQHF
TRBD2 once TRBJ2-7 TRBV3-1/TRBV3-2 TGTGCCAGCAGCCAACGGCCTAGCGGGGGTTACGAGCAGTACTTC CASSQRPSGGYEQYF
. . TRBJ1-1 TRBV7-9 TGTGCCAGCAGCGATACAGGGCCTTATGAGACTAGGGCTTTCTTT CASSDTGPYETRAFF
. . TRBJ1-4 TRBV28 TGTGCCAGCAGTCACATACAGGGTACTAATGAAAAACTGTTTTTT CASSHIQGTNEKLFF
. . TRBJ2-2 TRBV27 TGTGCCAGCAGTTTCAGTGGACCGGACGGGGAGCTGTTTTTT CASSFSGPDGELFF
TRBD1 . TRBJ1-5 TRBV6-2/TRBV6-3 TGTGCCAGCAGTTATGGACAGGGGATAGGACAGCCCCAGCATTTT CASSYGQGIGQPQHF
. . TRBJ1-1 TRBV6-5 TGTGCCAGCAGTTACTCTTGGGGGAACACTGAAGCTTTCTTT CASSYSWGNTEAFF
. . TRBJ2-3 TRBV15 TGTGCCACCAGCAGAGGTGGCCCCGGTCGAGTCACAGATACGCAGTATTTT CATSRGGPGRVTDTQYF
TRBD1 once TRBJ2-1 TRBV7-9 TGTGCCAGCAGCCTTTCCCGGACAGGCCACAATGAGCAGTTCTTC CASSLSRTGHNEQFF
. . TRBJ2-3 TRBV3-1/TRBV3-2 TGTGCCAGCAGCCGAGACGGAGGGGGGGGTACAGATACGCAGTATTTT CASSRDGGGGTDTQYF
TRBD1 . TRBJ1-5 TRBV19 TGTGCCAGTAGCTGGACAGGGTATTGGGATCAGCCCCAGCATTTT CASSWTGYWDQPQHF
. . TRBJ2-3 TRBV12-3/TRBV12-4 TGTGCCAGCAGTCGAGCAGATACGCAGTATTTT CASSRADTQYF
TRBD2 . TRBJ2-1 TRBV7-3 TGTGCCAGCAGCGGGGCGGGAGGCTACAATGAGCAGTTCTTC CASSGAGGYNEQFF
. . TRBJ2-1 TRBV7-3 TGTGCCAGCAGCGACAGTCAGAGTAGCGGATACAATGAGCAGTTCTTC CASSDSQSSGYNEQFF
. . TRBJ1-2 TRBV19 TGTGCCAGTAGTATCCAGACAAAAAACTATGGCTACACCTTC CASSIQTKNYGYTF
. . TRBJ1-1 TRBV30 TGTGCCTGGGGGGGGAACACTGAAGCTTTCTTT CAWGGNTEAFF
. . TRBJ1-2 TRBV7-8 TGTGCCAGCAGCTTATGGACGTCGAACTATGGCTACACCTTC CASSLWTSNYGYTF
. . TRBJ1-5 TRBV30 TGTGCCTGGAGTGAAAAAGGGACTACCGACCAGCCCCAGCATTTT CAWSEKGTTDQPQHF
. . TRBJ2-1 TRBV24-1 TGTGCCACCAGTGATAGTGGATCCGGGAATGAGCAGTTCTTC CATSDSGSGNEQFF
. . TRBJ2-7 TRBV6-6 TGTGCCAGCAGTTACTCGACCCAAACCTACGAGCAGTACTTC CASSYSTQTYEQYF
. . TRBJ2-7 TRBV29-1 TGCAGCGCGACCCGGGGCGGCGAGCAGTACTTC CSATRGGEQYF
. . TRBJ1-5 TRBV5-6 TGTGCCAGCAGCTTGTGGGGTCAGCCCCAGCATTTT CASSLWGQPQHF
TRBD1 . TRBJ1-1 TRBV2 TGTGCCAGCAGTGGACAGGGGAAGGGGGACACTGAAGCTTTCTTT CASSGQGKGDTEAFF
. once TRBJ1-5 TRBV3-1/TRBV3-2 TGTGCCAGCAGCCAAGTTGGGGATCAGCCCCAGCATTTT CASSQVGDQPQHF
TRBD2 . TRBJ2-7 TRBV19 TGTGCCAGTAGTATGGGGGAGGGGATCTACGAGCAGTACTTC CASSMGEGIYEQYF
. . TRBJ1-6 TRBV30 TGTGCCTCGCAAATCGGGATTTCCCTCCACTTT CASQIGISLHF
. . TRBJ1-6 TRBV7-2 TGTGCCAGCAGCTGGTCAGGGGACTCCTATAATTCACCCCTCCACTTT CASSWSGDSYNSPLHF
. once TRBJ1-4 TRBV7-3 TGTGCCAGCAGCCCGGGACGCGCAACTAATGAAAAACTGTTTTTT CASSPGRATNEKLFF
. . TRBJ2-7 TRBV7-9 TGTGCCAGCAGCTCCTACGGGGCTAGCGACCCCTACGAGCAGTACTTC CASSSYGASDPYEQYF